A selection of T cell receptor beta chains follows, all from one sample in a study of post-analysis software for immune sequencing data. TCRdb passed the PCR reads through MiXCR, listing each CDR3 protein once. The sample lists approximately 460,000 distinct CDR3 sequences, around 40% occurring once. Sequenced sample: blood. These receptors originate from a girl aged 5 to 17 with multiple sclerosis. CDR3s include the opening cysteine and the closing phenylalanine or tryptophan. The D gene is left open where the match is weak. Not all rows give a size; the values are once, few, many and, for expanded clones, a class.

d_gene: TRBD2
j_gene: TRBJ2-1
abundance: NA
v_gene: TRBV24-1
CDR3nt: TGTGCCACCAGTGACGGGCTAGCGGTCGACAATGAGCAGTTCTTC
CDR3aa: CATSDGLAVDNEQFF

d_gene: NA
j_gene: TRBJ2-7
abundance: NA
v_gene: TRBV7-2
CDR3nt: TGTGCCAGCAGCCCTGGGCGTAACTCCTACGAGCAGTACTTC
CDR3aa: CASSPGRNSYEQYF

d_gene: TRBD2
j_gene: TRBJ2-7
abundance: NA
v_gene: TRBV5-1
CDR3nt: TGCGCCAGCAGCTTGAGACTAGCGGGAGTCAACGAGCAGTACTTC
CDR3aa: CASSLRLAGVNEQYF

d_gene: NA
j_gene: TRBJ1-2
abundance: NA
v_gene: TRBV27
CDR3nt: TGTGCCAGCAGTTTTCTGGGGGCTGAATATGGCTACACCTTC
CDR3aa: CASSFLGAEYGYTF

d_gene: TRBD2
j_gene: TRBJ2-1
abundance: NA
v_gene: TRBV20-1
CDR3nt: TGCAGTGCTGGACGGGGGACTAGCGTAAACAATGAGCAGTTCTTC
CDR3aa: CSAGRGTSVNNEQFF

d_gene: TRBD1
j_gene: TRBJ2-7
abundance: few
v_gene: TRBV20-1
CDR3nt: TGCAGTGCAAGGGACCCGGACAGGTACGAGCAGTACTTC
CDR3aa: CSARDPDRYEQYF

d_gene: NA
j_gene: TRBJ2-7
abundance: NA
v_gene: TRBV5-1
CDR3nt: TGCGCCAGTGGTCCAGGGTCCACCTACGAGCAGTACTTC
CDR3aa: CASGPGSTYEQYF

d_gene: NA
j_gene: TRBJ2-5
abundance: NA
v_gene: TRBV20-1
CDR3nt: TGCAGTACTTTGACCCCGGGACACCAAGAGACCCAGTACTTC
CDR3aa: CSTLTPGHQETQYF

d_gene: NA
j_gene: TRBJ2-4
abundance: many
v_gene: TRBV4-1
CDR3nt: TGCGCCAGCGCGGCCGCGGGCAAAAACATTCAGTACTTC
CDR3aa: CASAAAGKNIQYF

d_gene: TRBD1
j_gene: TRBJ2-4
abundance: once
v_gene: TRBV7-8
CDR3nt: TGTGCCAGCAGCCAGGGACAGCTAAACATTCAGTACTTC
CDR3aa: CASSQGQLNIQYF

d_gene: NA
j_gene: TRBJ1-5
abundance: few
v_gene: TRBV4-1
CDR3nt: TGCGCCAGCAGCCAAGAACCGGGACAATACCGCTTAAATCAGCCCCAGCATTTT
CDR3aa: CASSQEPGQYRLNQPQHF

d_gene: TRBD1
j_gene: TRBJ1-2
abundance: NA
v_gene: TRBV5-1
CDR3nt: TGCGCCAGCAGATTTACAGGGGGAAGCTATGGCTACACCTTC
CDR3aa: CASRFTGGSYGYTF

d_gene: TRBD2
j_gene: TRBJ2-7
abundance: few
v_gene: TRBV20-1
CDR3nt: TGCAGTGCTAGAGATTTGCGGGAGACTGGGTACGAGCAGTACTTC
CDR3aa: CSARDLRETGYEQYF

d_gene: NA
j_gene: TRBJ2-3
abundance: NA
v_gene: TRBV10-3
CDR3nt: TGTGCCATCAGGGCCCCCGAGACAGGCACAGATACGCAGTATTTT
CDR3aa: CAIRAPETGTDTQYF

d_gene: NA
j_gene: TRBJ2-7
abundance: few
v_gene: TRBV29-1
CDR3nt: TGCAGCGTTGGACAGGGACTGTACGAGCAGTACTTC
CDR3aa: CSVGQGLYEQYF

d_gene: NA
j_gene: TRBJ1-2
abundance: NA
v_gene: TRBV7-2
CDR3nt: TGTGCCAGCAGAAAAGGCGGTACAGGGCCACGAGGCTACACCTTC
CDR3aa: CASRKGGTGPRGYTF

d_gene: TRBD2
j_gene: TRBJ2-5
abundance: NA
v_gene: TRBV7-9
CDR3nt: TGTGCCAACAGCTTAGATTCCGGGACTAAAGAGACCCAGTACTTC
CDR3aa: CANSLDSGTKETQYF

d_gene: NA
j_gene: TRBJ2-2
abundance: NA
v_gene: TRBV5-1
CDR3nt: TGCGCCAGCAGTAACACCGGGGAGCTGTTTTTT
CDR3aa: CASSNTGELFF

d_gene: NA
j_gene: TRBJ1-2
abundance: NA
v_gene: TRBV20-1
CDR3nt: TGCAGTGCTACCCCGGGACTGCACGTCACCTTC
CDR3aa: CSATPGLHVTF

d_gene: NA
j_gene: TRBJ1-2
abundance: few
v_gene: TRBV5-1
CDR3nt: TGCGCCAGCAGCTTTCGAGACGCGACCAACTTGGGGTATGGCTACACCTTC
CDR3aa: CASSFRDATNLGYGYTF

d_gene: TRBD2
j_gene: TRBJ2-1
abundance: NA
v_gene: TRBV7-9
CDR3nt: TGTGCCAGTGACCCGGGACTAGTCCCAGATGAGCAGTTCTTC
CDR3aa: CASDPGLVPDEQFF

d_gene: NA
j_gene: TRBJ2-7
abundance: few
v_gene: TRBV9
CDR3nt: TGTGCCAGCAGCGGGCCACTCCCTTACGAGCAGTACTTC
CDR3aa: CASSGPLPYEQYF

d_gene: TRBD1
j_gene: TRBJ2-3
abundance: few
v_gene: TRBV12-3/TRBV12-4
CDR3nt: TGTGCCAGCAGTCTCAGGGGGTCCGAAGATACGCAGTATTTT
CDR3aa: CASSLRGSEDTQYF

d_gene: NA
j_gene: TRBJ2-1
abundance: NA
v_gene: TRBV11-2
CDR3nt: TGTGCCAGCAGCCCCTTGGGGGTCCCCTCCTACAATGAGCAGTTCTTC
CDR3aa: CASSPLGVPSYNEQFF

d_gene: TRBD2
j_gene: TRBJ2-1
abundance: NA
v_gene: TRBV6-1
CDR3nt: TGTGCCAGCAGTGAAATTCTAGCGGGAGGTGGATGGGATGAGCAGTTCTTC
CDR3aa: CASSEILAGGGWDEQFF

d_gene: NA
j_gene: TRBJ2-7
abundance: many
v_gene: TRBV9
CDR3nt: TGTGCCAGCAGCGTTGACCGGGGCGAGCAGTACTTC
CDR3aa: CASSVDRGEQYF

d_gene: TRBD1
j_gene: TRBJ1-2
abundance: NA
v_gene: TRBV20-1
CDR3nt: TGCAGCGCTAGGGGACAGGGGGCTGTTATTGGCTACACCTTC
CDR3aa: CSARGQGAVIGYTF

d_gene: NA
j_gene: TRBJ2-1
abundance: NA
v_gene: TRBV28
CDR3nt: TGTGCCAGCGGACCTCTAGCGATCGTCTACAATGAGCAGTTCTTC
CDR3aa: CASGPLAIVYNEQFF